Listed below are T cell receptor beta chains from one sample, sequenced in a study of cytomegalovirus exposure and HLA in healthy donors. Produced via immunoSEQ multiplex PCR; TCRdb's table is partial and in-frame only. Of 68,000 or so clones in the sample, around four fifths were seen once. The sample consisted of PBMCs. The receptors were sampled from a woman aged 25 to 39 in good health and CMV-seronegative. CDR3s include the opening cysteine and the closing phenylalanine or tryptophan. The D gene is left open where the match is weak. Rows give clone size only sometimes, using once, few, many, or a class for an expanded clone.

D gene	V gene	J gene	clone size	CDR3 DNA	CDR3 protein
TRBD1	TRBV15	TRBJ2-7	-	TGTGCCACCAGCAGAGGGACAGGGCGCACCTACGAGCAGTACTTC	CATSRGTGRTYEQYF
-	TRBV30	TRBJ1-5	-	TGTGCCTGGAGTGAAACCCTGCGCCAGCCCCAGCATTTT	CAWSETLRQPQHF
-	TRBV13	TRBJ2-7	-	TGTGCCAGCAGCAATGACCAGGTCCACGAGCAGTACTTC	CASSNDQVHEQYF
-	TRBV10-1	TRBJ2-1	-	TGCGCCAGCAGTGAGTCGAGCCGGGGGCAGTTCTTC	CASSESSRGQFF
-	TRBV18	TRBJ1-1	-	TGTGCCAGCAGGGGATCTGAGAACACTGAAGCTTTCTTT	CASRGSENTEAFF
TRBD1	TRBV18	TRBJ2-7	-	TGTGCCAGCTCACTAGGGACAGGGGAGTCCGAGCAGTACTTC	CASSLGTGESEQYF
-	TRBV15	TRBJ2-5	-	TGTGCCACCAGCCCGCGGATGGGACATCGAGAGACCCAGTACTTC	CATSPRMGHRETQYF
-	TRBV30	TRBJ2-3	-	TGTGCCTGGAGTGTACAGGACCTAGGTACGCAGTATTTT	CAWSVQDLGTQYF
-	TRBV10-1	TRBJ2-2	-	TGCGCCAGCAGCTTGGGCCTAGCATCGGCCGGGGAGCTGTTTTTT	CASSLGLASAGELFF
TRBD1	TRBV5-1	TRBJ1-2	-	TGCGCCAGCAGCTTGGGGGCCGACAGGGCCTATGGCTACACCTTC	CASSLGADRAYGYTF
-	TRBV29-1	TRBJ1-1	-	TGCAGCGTTGAGTCAAGGAATCCCAGGGGCTCTGAAGCTTTCTTT	CSVESRNPRGSEAFF
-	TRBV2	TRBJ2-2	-	TGTGCCAGCAGTGAACAGGGCGCCGGGGAGCTGTTTTTT	CASSEQGAGELFF
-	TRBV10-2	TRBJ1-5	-	TGCGCCAGCGGGGCTAGGGCCTATAGCAATCAGCCCCAGCATTTT	CASGARAYSNQPQHF
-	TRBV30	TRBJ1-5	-	TGTGCCTGGGGGTATAGCGGCAATCAGCCCCAGCATTTT	CAWGYSGNQPQHF
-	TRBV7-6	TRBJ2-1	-	TGTGCCAGCAGCTTAGTCCGACAGGCGAGGAATGAGCAGTTCTTC	CASSLVRQARNEQFF
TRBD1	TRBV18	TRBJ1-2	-	TGTGCCAGCTCAATTCGACAGGGGGAAACGAATGGCTACACCTTC	CASSIRQGETNGYTF
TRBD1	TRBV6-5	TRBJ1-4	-	TGTGCCAGCAGTTACTCTCCAGGGGGCGAGGAAAAACTGTTTTTT	CASSYSPGGEEKLFF
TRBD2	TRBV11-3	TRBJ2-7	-	TGTGCCAGCAGTGGGACTAGCGGGTCGCACGAGCAGTACTTC	CASSGTSGSHEQYF
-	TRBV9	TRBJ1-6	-	TGTGCCAGCAGCGTAGCGGCAGGGAAGAATTCACCCCTCCACTTT	CASSVAAGKNSPLHF
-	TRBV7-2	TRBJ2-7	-	TGTGCCAGCAGCCCTCGTGGGGTCAGCGGCGAGCAGTACTTC	CASSPRGVSGEQYF
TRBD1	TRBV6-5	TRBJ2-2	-	TGTGCCAGCAGTTACGTCGGACAGGGGGCCGGGGAGCTGTTTTTT	CASSYVGQGAGELFF
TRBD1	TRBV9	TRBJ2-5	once	TGTGCCAGCAGCGTAGGTACAGGGGAAGACGAGACCCAGTACTTC	CASSVGTGEDETQYF
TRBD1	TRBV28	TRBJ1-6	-	TGTGCCAGCAGTCTTGGACAGGTCAATTCACCCCTCCACTTT	CASSLGQVNSPLHF
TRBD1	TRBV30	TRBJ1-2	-	TGTGCCTGGACTATCCAGGGGGAATATGGCTACACCTTC	CAWTIQGEYGYTF
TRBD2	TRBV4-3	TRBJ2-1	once	TGCGCCAGCAGCCAAGACCTAGCGGGCTCCTACAATGAGCAGTTCTTC	CASSQDLAGSYNEQFF
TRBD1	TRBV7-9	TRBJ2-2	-	TGTGCCAGCGGGACAGGCTCGAACACCGGGGAGCTGTTTTTT	CASGTGSNTGELFF
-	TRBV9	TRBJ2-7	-	TGTGCCAGCAGCGTAGCGCCTGGGAGGTACGAGCAGTACTTC	CASSVAPGRYEQYF
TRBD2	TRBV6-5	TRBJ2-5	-	TGTGCCAGCAAACCGGGACTAGCGGGAGGGGTGTACTTC	CASKPGLAGGVYF
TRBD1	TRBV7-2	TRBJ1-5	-	TGTGCCAGCAGCTTAGGGGGACAGGGTGGGCGACAGCCCCAGCATTTT	CASSLGGQGGRQPQHF
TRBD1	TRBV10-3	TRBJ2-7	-	TGTGCCATCAGTCGGACTCTAGGACAGGACCTCTACGAGCAGTACTTC	CAISRTLGQDLYEQYF
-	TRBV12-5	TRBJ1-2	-	TGTGCTAGTGGTTTGGAGGGGCTGGGGGGCTACACCTTC	CASGLEGLGGYTF
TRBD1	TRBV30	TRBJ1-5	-	TGTGCCTGGAGTCCGGGACAGGGGAATCAGCCCCAGCATTTT	CAWSPGQGNQPQHF
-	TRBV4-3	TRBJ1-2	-	TGCGCCAGCAGCCAGGGGGGTAGTTGGGCCTTCCCCTATGGCTACACCTTC	CASSQGGSWAFPYGYTF
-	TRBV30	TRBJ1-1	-	TGTGCCTGGAGTGTATTGCAGGGTGGTGTGGGTTCTCACACTGAAGCTTTCTTT	CAWSVLQGGVGSHTEAFF
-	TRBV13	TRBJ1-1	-	TGTGCCAGCAGCTCCACCGACAGGTTCACTGAAGCTTTCTTT	CASSSTDRFTEAFF
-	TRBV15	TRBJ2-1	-	TGTGCCACCAGCAGACCCCGCTCCTACAATGAGCAGTTCTTC	CATSRPRSYNEQFF
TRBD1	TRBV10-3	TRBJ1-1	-	TGTGCCATCAGTAATTACAGGACAGGGCTGGAGAACACTGAAGCTTTCTTT	CAISNYRTGLENTEAFF
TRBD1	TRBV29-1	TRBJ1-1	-	TGCAGCGGATTGACAGGGGGCCGAACTGAAGCTTTCTTT	CSGLTGGRTEAFF
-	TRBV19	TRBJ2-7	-	TGTGCCAGTAGTATATCAGGGGCATGGCAGTACTTC	CASSISGAWQYF
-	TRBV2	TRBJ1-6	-	TGTGCCAGCAGTGACTCTGTGAGCCTCCACTTT	CASSDSVSLHF
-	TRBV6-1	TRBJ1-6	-	TGTGCCAGCAGTGAAGCGGTGAGCTCCTATAATTCACCCCTCCACTTT	CASSEAVSSYNSPLHF
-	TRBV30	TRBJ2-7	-	TGTGCCTGGACCCGAATGGCGGGAAGGTACGAGCAGTACTTC	CAWTRMAGRYEQYF
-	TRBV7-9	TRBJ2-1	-	TGTGCCAGCAGCTTAGGACAGGCCAATGAGCAGTTCTTC	CASSLGQANEQFF
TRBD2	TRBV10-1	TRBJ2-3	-	TGCGCCAGCAGTGAGTCGACGGCGGGAGGATCCTATACGCAGTATTTT	CASSESTAGGSYTQYF
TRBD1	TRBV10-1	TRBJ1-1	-	TGCGCCAGCAGTGTTGGGACAGACTCATCTGAAGCTTTCTTT	CASSVGTDSSEAFF
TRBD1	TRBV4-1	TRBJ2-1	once	TGCGCCAGCAGCCAAGAGAGGACAGGGTGGAATGAGCAGTTCTTC	CASSQERTGWNEQFF
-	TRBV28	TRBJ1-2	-	TGTGCCAGCAGTTTCAACAGAGACTATGGCTACACCTTC	CASSFNRDYGYTF
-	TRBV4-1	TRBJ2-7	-	TGCGCCAGCAGCCGCCCAGAAGCAGGGGTCTACGAGCAGTACTTC	CASSRPEAGVYEQYF
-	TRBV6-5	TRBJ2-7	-	TGTGCCAGCAGGGCACTTAGCGGTATGTCTCGTGAGCAGTACTTC	CASRALSGMSREQYF
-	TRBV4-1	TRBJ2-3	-	TGCGCCAGCAGCCAAGAAACCCGGGACTCCTCTTTCGATACGCAGTATTTT	CASSQETRDSSFDTQYF
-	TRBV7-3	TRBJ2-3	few	TGTGCCAGCAGCTTGGGAGGGGGGTCGGATACGCAGTATTTT	CASSLGGGSDTQYF
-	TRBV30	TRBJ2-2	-	TGTGCCTGGAGTGTACTCCAGCGGAACGTCGGTGTCGGGGAGCTGTTTTTT	CAWSVLQRNVGVGELFF
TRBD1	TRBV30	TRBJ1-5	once	TGTGCCTGGAGTCTGTCAGGGGGGCAGCCCCAGCATTTT	CAWSLSGGQPQHF
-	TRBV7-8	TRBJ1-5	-	TGTGCCAGCAGCTTAGCGCAGGGGCCCAATCAGCCCCAGCATTTT	CASSLAQGPNQPQHF
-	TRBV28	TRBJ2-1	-	TGTGCCAGCAGTCTCAGCTCCTACAATGAGCAGTTCTTC	CASSLSSYNEQFF
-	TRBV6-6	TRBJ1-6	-	TGTGCCAGCAGTTACTCGAGCAGGGACATACCACCCCTCCACTTT	CASSYSSRDIPPLHF
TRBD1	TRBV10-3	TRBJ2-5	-	TGTGCCATCAGTGAGCGAGGGACAGGGGGGCGGGAGACCCAGTACTTC	CAISERGTGGRETQYF
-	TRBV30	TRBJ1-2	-	TGTGCCTGGAGTGTTCTGGGCGCGAACTATGGCTACACCTTC	CAWSVLGANYGYTF